These T cell receptor beta chains were read from a single sample in a study of blood T cell repertoires in COVID-19. Clones were read by immunoSEQ multiplex PCR, and TCRdb kept only the in-frame ones, dropping some. The sample consists of 120,000 or so clones, over 75% of them appearing once. The sequencing sample was made of peripheral blood. The receptors originated from a woman of 80 years or more with acute or convalescent COVID-19. Both conserved end residues are part of each CDR3. D genes are given only for firm matches. Size is stated for part of the rows, as once, few or many counts, or as a class when the clone is expanded.

>TRBV9|-|TRBD1|TRBJ1-3
CASSGTGASGNTIYF
TGTGCCAGCAGCGGAACAGGGGCATCCGGAAACACCATATATTTT
>TRBV19|-|TRBD1|TRBJ1-2
CASSTPRTGDGYTF
TGTGCCAGTAGTACCCCTAGGACAGGGGACGGCTACACCTTC
>TRBV7-2|-|TRBD2|TRBJ2-5
CASSPLSSGGRQTQYF
TGTGCCAGCAGCCCCCTTTCTAGCGGGGGCCGCCAGACCCAGTACTTC
>TRBV27|-|-|TRBJ2-2
CATEDSTGELFF
TGTGCCACAGAAGACAGCACCGGGGAGCTGTTTTTT
>TRBV27|once|-|TRBJ1-5
CASSTQGRQPQHF
TGTGCCAGCAGTACTCAGGGAAGACAGCCCCAGCATTTT
>TRBV7-3|once|TRBD2|TRBJ2-1
CASSLTPSGGKYNEQFF
TGTGCCAGCAGCTTAACGCCCAGCGGGGGGAAATACAATGAGCAGTTCTTC
>TRBV2|-|-|TRBJ1-5
CASSEKGLSNQPQHF
TGTGCCAGCAGTGAAAAGGGGTTAAGCAATCAGCCCCAGCATTTT
>TRBV27|-|TRBD1|TRBJ2-5
CASSRDRGLSETQYF
TGTGCCAGCAGTCGGGACAGGGGGTTATCGGAGACCCAGTACTTC
>TRBV6-6|few|TRBD1|TRBJ1-1
CASSYSGTGTTEAFF
TGTGCCAGCAGTTACTCAGGGACAGGGACCACTGAAGCTTTCTTT
>TRBV12-5|-|TRBD1|TRBJ2-1
CASGPGQVGSEQFF
TGTGCTAGTGGACCGGGACAGGTAGGCAGTGAGCAGTTCTTC
>TRBV5-1|-|-|TRBJ1-3
CASSLAGTHSGNTIYF
TGCGCCAGCAGCTTGGCCGGGACTCACTCTGGAAACACCATATATTTT
>TRBV6-6|-|-|TRBJ2-3
CASSYYRQNTDTQYF
TGTGCCAGCAGTTACTATAGACAGAACACAGATACGCAGTATTTT
>TRBV9|few|-|TRBJ1-1
CASSASAGAFTEAFF
TGTGCCAGCAGCGCGTCGGCGGGGGCATTCACTGAAGCTTTCTTT
>TRBV6-5|-|TRBD1|TRBJ1-5
CASGQGVSQPQHF
TGTGCCAGCGGGCAGGGGGTCAGTCAGCCCCAGCATTTT
>TRBV11-2|-|TRBD1|TRBJ2-1
CASSGDRDNEQFF
TGTGCCAGCAGCGGGGACAGGGACAATGAGCAGTTCTTC
>TRBV6-6|-|TRBD1|TRBJ1-2
CASSQGQGYGYTF
TGTGCCAGCAGCCAAGGACAGGGTTATGGCTACACCTTC
>TRBV5-8|-|TRBD2|TRBJ2-1
CASSFSGGANEQFF
TGTGCCAGCAGCTTTAGCGGGGGGGCCAATGAGCAGTTCTTC
>TRBV18|-|-|TRBJ1-1
CASSPMKIGGALNTEAFF
TGTGCCAGCTCACCAATGAAGATCGGCGGAGCCCTGAACACTGAAGCTTTCTTT
>TRBV25-1|once|-|TRBJ1-4
CASREEGGKLFF
TGTGCCAGCAGAGAGGAGGGCGGAAAACTGTTTTTT
>TRBV3-1/TRBV3-2|-|TRBD1|TRBJ2-1
CASSDQGQSFEQFF
TGTGCCAGCAGCGACCAGGGACAGTCATTTGAGCAGTTCTTC
>TRBV7-8|-|-|TRBJ1-5
CASSLGQSLSNQPQHF
TGTGCCAGCAGCTTAGGACAGAGTCTTAGCAATCAGCCCCAGCATTTT
>TRBV3-1/TRBV3-2|once|TRBD1|TRBJ2-7
CASSQGLPGTGEKQYF
TGTGCCAGCAGCCAAGGACTTCCCGGGACAGGGGAGAAGCAGTACTTC
>TRBV7-3|-|TRBD2|TRBJ2-1
CASSPAGTRYGEQFF
TGTGCCAGCAGCCCTGCCGGGACTAGATATGGTGAGCAGTTCTTC
>TRBV5-6|-|-|TRBJ2-3
CASSLDQGGLRADTQYF
TGTGCCAGCAGCTTAGATCAGGGGGGATTAAGGGCAGATACGCAGTATTTT
>TRBV28|-|TRBD2|TRBJ2-5
CASSAGLAQARTQYF
TGTGCCAGCAGTGCAGGACTAGCGCAGGCTCGGACCCAGTACTTC
>TRBV5-5|-|-|TRBJ1-1
CASSMTVLNTEAFF
TGTGCCAGCAGTATGACAGTCCTGAACACTGAAGCTTTCTTT
>TRBV28|-|TRBD1|TRBJ1-2
CASRGQGNYGYTF
TGTGCGAGCAGGGGACAGGGCAACTATGGCTACACCTTC
>TRBV19|-|TRBD1|TRBJ1-1
CATQRTGQATEAFF
TGTGCCACCCAGAGGACAGGGCAGGCAACTGAAGCTTTCTTT
>TRBV7-9|-|-|TRBJ1-2
CASSPTTIQGSGYTF
TGTGCCAGCAGCCCTACGACCATACAGGGTTCCGGCTACACCTTC
>TRBV6-6|-|-|TRBJ1-2
CASSPGDGYTF
TGTGCCAGCAGTCCAGGGGATGGCTACACCTTC
>TRBV5-1|-|-|TRBJ2-5
CASSLVVRRETQYF
TGCGCCAGCAGCTTGGTTGTCAGAAGAGAGACCCAGTACTTC
>TRBV6-6|once|-|TRBJ2-1
CASSQRFGGRFNEQFF
TGTGCCAGCAGCCAGAGGTTTGGGGGCCGTTTTAATGAGCAGTTCTTC
>TRBV18|-|-|TRBJ1-1
CASSHTGFGEAFF
TGTGCCAGCTCCCATACGGGGTTTGGTGAAGCTTTCTTT
>TRBV29-1|-|TRBD1|TRBJ1-2
CSVFTGGDGYTF
TGCAGCGTTTTCACAGGGGGCGATGGCTACACCTTC
>TRBV6-2/TRBV6-3|once|-|TRBJ1-2
CASSYVPNYGYTF
TGTGCCAGCAGTTACGTCCCGAACTATGGCTACACCTTC
>TRBV18|-|-|TRBJ1-5
CASSRGSTSNQPQHF
TGTGCCAGCTCACGGGGCAGCACCAGCAATCAGCCCCAGCATTTT
>TRBV6-5|-|-|TRBJ2-3
CASSYRGGATDTQYF
TGTGCCAGCAGTTACAGGGGGGGTGCCACAGATACGCAGTATTTT
>TRBV2|-|-|TRBJ2-5
CASSALSREETQYF
TGTGCCAGCAGTGCTCTTTCGCGGGAAGAGACCCAGTACTTC
>TRBV4-2|-|-|TRBJ1-3
CASSQVSTRNGNTIYF
TGTGCCAGCAGCCAAGTATCCACCAGGAACGGAAACACCATATATTTT
>TRBV10-3|-|-|TRBJ2-2
CAIRGRSENTGELFF
TGTGCCATCAGGGGTAGGAGTGAGAACACCGGGGAGCTGTTTTTT
>TRBV7-9|-|TRBD1|TRBJ1-6
CASSPDRVSPLHF
TGTGCCAGCAGCCCTGACAGGGTTTCACCCCTCCACTTT
>TRBV5-1|-|TRBD1|TRBJ2-1
CASSSNPGQYNEQFF
TGCGCCAGCAGCTCAAATCCGGGACAGTACAATGAGCAGTTCTTC
>TRBV15|-|-|TRBJ1-1
CATSRGGEMNTEAFF
TGTGCCACCAGCAGAGGAGGAGAGATGAACACTGAAGCTTTCTTT
>TRBV15|-|TRBD1|TRBJ1-6
CATRGDRTNSPLHF
TGTGCCACCAGGGGGGACAGGACTAATTCACCCCTCCACTTT
>TRBV10-3|once|TRBD1|TRBJ1-2
CAIRGTGGDYGYTF
TGTGCCATCAGGGGGACAGGGGGCGACTATGGCTACACCTTC
>TRBV5-1|-|-|TRBJ2-5
CASSFRESRETQYF
TGCGCCAGCAGCTTCCGGGAGTCCCGGGAGACCCAGTACTTC
>TRBV9|-|TRBD1|TRBJ1-3
CASSATGTGVGNTIYF
TGTGCCAGCAGCGCCACCGGGACAGGGGTAGGAAACACCATATATTTT